These 21 T cell receptor beta chains were sequenced from one sample in a study of technical replicates of blood from a few donors. Profiling relied on immunoSEQ multiplex PCR, and the TCRdb table lists in-frame clones only, not all of them. This table holds tens of thousands of clones, over 95% found once. Sequencing was carried out using T cells isolated from PBMCs. These TCRs come from a human donor in good health.

The chain couples TRBV5-8 to TRBJ1-2, with TRBD1 matching 9 bases. Germline trimming cut 4 bases from V and 2 bases from J; bases unmatched to any gene: 9. The CDR3 totals 16 residues. Germline values: CDR1 SGHTS, CDR2 YDEGEE. CDR3 residues: CASSPLTTGGNYGYTF. The CDR3 region has the DNA TGTGCCAGCAGCCCCTTAACTACAGGGGGCAACTATGGCTACACCTTC.

Details on this clone: At one end the junction does not follow the germline gene, possibly because of a read error. The chain uses TRBV7-9 and TRBJ2-5; 7 bases fit TRBD1. Germline loops: CDR1 SEHNR, CDR2 FQNEAQ (reference sequence). The CDR3 runs 15 residues. The CDR3 DNA reads TGTGCCAGCAACGAACAGGGGCCGGGTCAAGGGACCCAGTACTTC. This codes for CASNEQGPGQGTQYF. Full variable domain (rest looked up from reference TRBV7-9 and TRBJ2-5): DTGVSQNPRHKITKRGQNVTFRCDPISEHNRLYWYRQTLGQGPEFLTYFQNEAQLEKSRLLSDRFSAERPKGSFSTLEIQRTEQGDSAMYLCASNEQGPGQGTQYFGPGTRLLVL.

The chain couples TRBV7-9 to TRBJ2-5; 7 nucleotides align to TRBD1. CDR1 and CDR2 (germline): SEHNR, FQNEAQ (reference sequence). The CDR3 contains 13 residues. The ends lost 5 bases at V and 1 base at J; junction bases unmatched: 1. CDR3 coding DNA: TGTGCCAGCAGCAGGACAGGCCAAGAGACCCAGTACTTC. This gives the protein CASSRTGQETQYF.

CDR3 amino acids: CAISGASRTSYEQYF. The CDR3 nucleotides are TGTGCCATCAGTGGCGCTAGCAGGACCTCATACGAGCAGTACTTC. The chain links TRBV10-3 to TRBJ2-7, with TRBD2 as a possible D gene (5 bases). The CDR3 length is 15 residues. In germline, CDR1 is ENHRY, CDR2 SYGVKD. V gave up 4 bases and J gave up 4 bases, with 17 bases separating them.

The chain joins TRBV6-5 to TRBJ2-7; D may be TRBD2 (5 bases). Germline CDR1 and CDR2: MNHEY and SVGAGI. The V end lost 2 bases, the J end lost 6 bases, and 17 bases lay between the germline ends. The CDR3 runs 15 residues. CDR3 coding DNA: TGTGCCAGCAGTTACAGCGGAACCGTACGGGGCGAGCAGTACTTC. Protein product: CASSYSGTVRGEQYF.

CDR3 sequence reads: CASSKGTRSSYEQYF. CDR3 sequence (DNA): TGTGCCAGCAGCAAAGGTACCAGGTCTTCCTACGAGCAGTACTTC. The chain recombines TRBV21-1 with TRBJ2-7; no DNA check was done on the table's D call, TRBD1. TRBV21-1 counts as a pseudogene. This CDR3 comprises 15 residues.

The chain couples TRBV6-5 to TRBJ1-1; 9 bases are shared with TRBD1. The CDR3 is made up of 14 amino acids. V gave up 1 base and J gave up 5 bases; unmatched junction bases: 2. Germline loops: CDR1 MNHEY, CDR2 SVGAGI. The CDR3, as DNA: TGTGCCAGCAGTTACTTAGGACAGGGGACTGAAGCTTTCTTT. Amino acids: CASSYLGQGTEAFF.

This chain links TRBV9 with TRBJ2-7; D is ambiguous. Germline CDR1 reads SGDLS; CDR2 reads YYNGEE. The length of the CDR3 is 14 residues. The ends were cut back, 1 base at V and 5 bases at J, with 13 bases in the middle. CDR3: CASSVSSRLNEQYF. The CDR3 bases are TGTGCCAGCAGCGTATCCTCCCGACTGAACGAGCAGTACTTC. Supplemented by reference TRBV9 and TRBJ2-7, the full variable domain reads DSGVTQTPKHLITATGQRVTLRCSPRSGDLSVYWYQQSLDQGLQFLIQYYNGEERAKGNILERFSAQQFPDLHSELNLSSLELGDSALYFCASSVSSRLNEQYFGPGTRLTVT.

The chain uses TRBV4-3 and TRBJ2-2; 7 bases agree with TRBD2. The CDR3 is 16 amino acids. Unmatched junction bases numbered 6, after V lost 0 bases and J lost 5 bases. The V gene's germline CDR1 is LGHNA and CDR2 YSLEER. Here the CDR3 DNA reads TGCGCCAGCAGCCAAGATCCAGCGGGACGGACCGGGGAGCTGTTTTTT. Translation: CASSQDPAGRTGELFF.

The CDR3 coding sequence is TGTGCCTGGAGAACGAGCGGGAGGGCAAATGAGCAGTTCTTC. As protein: CAWRTSGRANEQFF. The V gene is TRBV30, the J gene TRBJ2-1; TRBD2 matches 10 bases. Germline V gives CDR1 GTSNPN, CDR2 SVGIG (reference sequence). The CDR3 runs 14 residues. J gave up 7 bases and V 3 bases, and 6 bases lay outside the gene matches.

V gene TRBV4-3 combines with J gene TRBJ1-2; D not certain. With 0 bases removed from V and 0 bases from J, the gap between germline ends came to 5 bases. CDR1 is LGHNA, CDR2 YSLEER, per germline. The CDR3 spans 14 residues. CDR3 DNA sequence: TGCGCCAGCAGCCAAGACCCAGCTAACTATGGCTACACCTTC. Translated: CASSQDPANYGYTF.

Points on this clone: Other DNA sequences in this sample translate to the same CDR3. The chain recombines TRBV5-1 with TRBJ2-3; D may be TRBD2 (6 bases). In germline, CDR1 is SGHRS, CDR2 YFSETQ. V was clipped by 0 bases and J by 0 bases, with 8 bases between them. The length of the CDR3 is 15 residues. The CDR3 sequence: CASSLASGSTDTQYF. In nucleotides, the CDR3 is TGCGCCAGCAGCTTGGCCAGCGGGAGCACAGATACGCAGTATTTT.

The J gene is TRBJ1-1, the V gene TRBV19; maybe TRBD1 (5 bases). Trimming stripped 5 bases from V and 6 bases from J, with 22 bases between. From germline, CDR1 is LNHDA and CDR2 SQIVND (reference sequence). The CDR3 is made up of 16 amino acids. CDR3 in amino acids: CASSPTGGYTVAEAFF. As DNA, the CDR3 is TGTGCCAGTAGTCCAACGGGGGGATATACAGTTGCTGAAGCTTTCTTT.

V is TRBV10-3 and J is TRBJ2-7; TRBD1 might be the D (6 bases). Germline lookup yields CDR1 ENHRY and CDR2 SYGVKD. V lost 6 bases and J lost 0, with 27 bases in between. The length of the CDR3 is 19 residues. Written as DNA, the CDR3 is TGTGCCATCAGCTCAGGGGTTTTTTCCGGTAGGCCCCTCTCCTACGAGCAGTACTTC. This codes for CAISSGVFSGRPLSYEQYF.

J is TRBJ2-5 and V is TRBV9, with D possibly being TRBD2 (5 bases). V lost 4 bases and J lost 5, with 12 bases in between. The CDR3 loop spans 13 amino acids. The germline CDR1 and CDR2 sequences are SGDLS and YYNGEE. The DNA for the CDR3 is TGTGCCAGCAGCCCCGGAGGTCGGGAGACCCAGTACTTC. Translation gives CASSPGGRETQYF.

J is TRBJ2-5 and V is TRBV11-3; the D gene is possibly TRBD1 (6 bases). This CDR3 contains 14 residues. Trimming stripped 4 bases from V and 1 base from J, with 10 bases between. Per germline, CDR1 SGHNT and CDR2 YENEEA. CDR3 protein: CASSSPDSQETQYF. CDR3 nucleotide sequence: TGTGCCAGCAGCTCACCGGACAGCCAAGAGACCCAGTACTTC. The variable domain in full, completed from reference TRBV11-3 and TRBJ2-5, reads EAGVVQSPRYKIIEKKQPVAFWCNPISGHNTLYWYLQNLGQGPELLIRYENEEAVDDSQLPKDRFSAERLKGVDSTLKIQPAELGDSAVYLCASSSPDSQETQYFGPGTRLLVL.

The CDR3 here is CASSLGLGNYNEQFF. The CDR3 nucleotides read TGTGCCAGCAGCTTAGGGCTAGGCAATTACAATGAGCAGTTCTTC. The V gene is TRBV11-2, the J gene TRBJ2-1; D unresolved. CDR1 is SGHAT, CDR2 FQNNGV, per germline. The CDR3 sequence is 15 residues long. Trimming took 1 base from V and 4 from J, leaving 11 bases between them.

The chain links TRBV28 to TRBJ2-7, with no clear D. The germline V and J ends were trimmed by 10 bases and 5 bases, with 12 bases remaining between them. Per germline, CDR1 MDHEN and CDR2 SYDVKM. CDR3 length: 11 residues. CDR3 in DNA: TGTGCCACCGTCGTGGGCCACGAGCAGTACTTC. Its protein is CATVVGHEQYF.

The chain employs TRBV7-2 and TRBJ2-7; 10 nucleotides line up with TRBD2. This CDR3 contains 16 residues. Germline values: CDR1 SGHTA, CDR2 FQGNSA. V lost 1 base and J lost 2; bases outside the gene matches: 5. For the CDR3, the DNA is TGTGCCAGCAGCTTAGGAGAGCGGGAGGGGGCCTACGAGCAGTACTTC. Amino acids: CASSLGEREGAYEQYF. Full variable domain (remainder filled in from reference TRBV7-2 and TRBJ2-7): GAGVSQSPSNKVTEKGKDVELRCDPISGHTALYWYRQSLGQGLEFLIYFQGNSAPDKSGLPSDRFSAERTGGSVSTLTIQRTQQEDSAVYLCASSLGEREGAYEQYFGPGTRLTVT.

This clone was detected once. This chain connects TRBV28 to TRBJ2-1, with 9 bases fitting TRBD2. From germline, CDR1 is MDHEN and CDR2 SYDVKM. J was trimmed by 5 bases and V by 5 bases; bases with no gene match: 7. This CDR3 is built from 15 residues. The DNA for the CDR3 is TGTGCCAGCAGTCCCGGCGGGAGGGTCCACAATGAGCAGTTCTTC. Its protein product is CASSPGGRVHNEQFF.

The J gene is TRBJ1-1, the V gene TRBV6-1; 7 nucleotides line up with TRBD1. The CDR3 length is 15 residues. In germline, CDR1 is MNHNS, CDR2 SASEGT. Trimming cost V 6 bases and J 3 bases; bases outside gene matches: 10. Here the CDR3 reads CASRHQMTGYTEAFF. In nucleotides, the CDR3 is TGTGCCAGCAGACACCAGATGACAGGGTACACTGAAGCTTTCTTT.